This note documents a single T cell receptor beta chain sequence. Its antigen remains unknown. This sample was included in a study of cytomegalovirus exposure and HLA in healthy donors. As for the study in general: Later analysis reported that the approximately 120 validation repertoires shared the platform of the roughly 710 first-cohort repertoires.

The assay was immunoSEQ multiplex PCR, and TCRdb's table has in-frame clones only and misses some. The sample comprises fewer than 250,000 clones, approximately 90% of which are singletons, and 2% to 3% rests with the top ten. General study results and limits: Researchers catalogued some 160 TCR beta chains as cytomegalovirus-associated. Among TCR sequences, most were rare, though some public TCRs appeared in many donors.

Germline V gene sequence: CDR1 MNHEY, CDR2 SMNVEV (reference sequence). The CDR3 spans 15 residues. V was cut by 0 bases and J by 4 bases, with 13 bases left in between. The rearrangement links TRBV27 to TRBJ2-7; D perhaps matches TRBD2 (7 bases). This sequence was found in a man aged 18 to 30 in good health and CMV-seronegative. The sample consisted of PBMCs. The chain's CDR3 is CASSLSSGGIYEQYF. The CDR3 DNA reads as TGTGCCAGCAGTTTATCTTCGGGGGGCATATACGAGCAGTACTTC.